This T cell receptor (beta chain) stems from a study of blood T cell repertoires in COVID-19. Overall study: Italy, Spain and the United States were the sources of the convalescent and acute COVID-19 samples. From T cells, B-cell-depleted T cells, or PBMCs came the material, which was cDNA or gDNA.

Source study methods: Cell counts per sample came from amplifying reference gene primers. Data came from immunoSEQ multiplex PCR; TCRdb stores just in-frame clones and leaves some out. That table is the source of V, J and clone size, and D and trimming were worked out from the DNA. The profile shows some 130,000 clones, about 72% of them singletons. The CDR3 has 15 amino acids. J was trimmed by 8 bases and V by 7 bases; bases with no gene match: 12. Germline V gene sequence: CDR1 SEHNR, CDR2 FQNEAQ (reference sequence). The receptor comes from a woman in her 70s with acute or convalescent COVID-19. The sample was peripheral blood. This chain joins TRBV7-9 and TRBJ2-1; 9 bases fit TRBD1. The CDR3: CASMASGQGSHEQFF. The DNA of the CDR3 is TGTGCCAGCATGGCATCGGGACAGGGAAGTCATGAGCAGTTCTTC. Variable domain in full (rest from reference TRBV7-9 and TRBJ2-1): DTGVSQNPRHKITKRGQNVTFRCDPISEHNRLYWYRQTLGQGPEFLTYFQNEAQLEKSRLLSDRFSAERPKGSFSTLEIQRTEQGDSAMYLCASMASGQGSHEQFFGPGTRLTVL.